One sample yielded the 26 T cell receptor beta chains listed below, sequenced in a study of cytomegalovirus exposure and HLA in healthy donors. The PCR employed 60 Vbeta primers together with 13 Jbeta primers. Some clones are missing from TCRdb's copy, which holds only in-frame ones; the method was immunoSEQ multiplex PCR. The table includes more than 150,000 clones, roughly 84% detected once. The sample taken for sequencing was PBMCs. The receptors stem from a girl aged 2 to 10 in good health and CMV-seropositive.

The J gene is TRBJ1-2, the V gene TRBV2; 7 bases align to TRBD1. The V and J ends lost 10 bases and 7 bases, in that order; junction bases with no gene match: 12. Germline CDR1 is SNHLY and CDR2 is FYNNEI. CDR3 size: 13 residues. The DNA for the CDR3 is TGTGCCACCAGACCGACAGGGTTGGGTGGCTACACCTTC. It translates to CATRPTGLGGYTF.

The V gene is TRBV10-3, the J gene TRBJ1-5; TRBD1 aligns across 10 bases. Germline V gene sequence: CDR1 ENHRY, CDR2 SYGVKD. This CDR3 has 16 amino acids. With 3 bases clipped from V and 5 bases from J, the junction kept 7 bases outside the gene matches. The CDR3 sequence: CAISDRTGGSDQPQHF. In DNA, the CDR3 is TGTGCCATCAGTGACCGGACAGGGGGGTCGGATCAGCCCCAGCATTTT.

The chain recombines TRBV25-1 with TRBJ2-1; TRBD2 agrees at 15 bases. The germline V gene has CDR1 MGHDK and CDR2 SYGVNS. J gave up 12 bases and V 4 bases, and 7 bases lay outside the gene matches. This CDR3 contains 15 residues. The CDR3 region is CASSGGLAGGLRQFF. For the CDR3, the DNA is TGTGCCAGCAGTGGGGGACTAGCGGGAGGTTTAAGGCAGTTCTTC.

This clone was counted once. The chain is built from TRBV25-1 and TRBJ1-6; the D gene is possibly TRBD1 (5 bases). This CDR3 spans 16 amino acids. Between the trimmed V and J ends, which lost 0 bases and 4 bases, there was a span of 10 bases. Germline V gene lookup returns CDR1 MGHDK and CDR2 SYGVNS. The CDR3: CASSEYGADYNSPLHF. The CDR3 nucleotides read TGTGCCAGCAGTGAATATGGGGCAGATTATAATTCACCCCTCCACTTT.

CDR3 region: CAISERGGSNYGYTF. The CDR3 DNA is TGTGCCATCAGTGAGAGAGGGGGCTCTAACTATGGCTACACCTTC. The chain couples TRBV10-3 to TRBJ1-2; 7 bases map to TRBD1. Germline V gene data show CDR1 as ENHRY and CDR2 as SYGVKD. This CDR3 is 15 amino acids long. V shed 2 bases, J shed 0 bases, and the junction held 3 bases outside the gene matches.

The sample holds one count of this clone. V is TRBV10-3 and J is TRBJ2-6; tentatively, D is TRBD1 (6 bases). CDR3 length: 18 amino acids. Looked up from germline, CDR1 is ENHRY and CDR2 is SYGVKD. Trimming pared 4 bases from V and 0 bases from J, leaving 16 bases between. CDR3 in amino acids: CAISGIGTQHSGANVLTF. The CDR3 DNA is TGTGCCATCAGTGGGATAGGGACACAACACTCTGGGGCCAACGTCCTGACTTTC.

To note about this clone: The junction does not match germline at one end; this may be a read error. The CDR3 region is CASSESTPRGGHF. In DNA, the CDR3 is TGCGCCAGCAGTGAGTCGACTCCAAGGGGGGGCCACTTC. The rearrangement uses TRBV10-1 and TRBJ1-2, with a possible D match to TRBD1 (6 bases). This CDR3 is 13 amino acids long. CDR1 is WNHNN, CDR2 SYGVQD, per germline (reference sequence).

There are a few counts of this clone. The chain joins TRBV6-5 to TRBJ1-2, with D possibly matching TRBD1 (5 bases). Trimming shortened V by 2 bases and J by 2 bases, and 12 bases separated the two germline ends. From germline, CDR1 is MNHEY and CDR2 SVGAGI. The length of the CDR3 is 15 residues. CDR3 in DNA: TGTGCCAGCAGTTACAACAGGAGAGCCAACTATGGCTACACCTTC. This codes for CASSYNRRANYGYTF.

This chain joins TRBV10-3 and TRBJ2-3; 10 nucleotides line up with TRBD2. CDR1 and CDR2 (germline): ENHRY, SYGVKD. V dropped 2 bases and J dropped 1; count of bases not matched to a gene: 9. This CDR3 spans 18 amino acids. The CDR3 DNA reads TGTGCCATCAGTGAGCCCCGGGTAGCGGGGGGCGGCACAGATACGCAGTATTTT. This translates into CAISEPRVAGGGTDTQYF.

This clone has more than one count but fewer than ten. This chain links TRBV5-1 with TRBJ2-7; D gene uncertain. The ends were cut back, 4 bases at V and 2 bases at J, with 7 bases in the middle. Germline CDR1 and CDR2: SGHRS and YFSETQ. This CDR3 is 12 amino acids long. DNA for the CDR3: TGCGCCAGCAGCAACTCTACCTACGAGCAGTACTTC. Translating gives CASSNSTYEQYF.

The chain uses TRBV5-4 and TRBJ2-3; D may be TRBD2 (6 bases). Per germline, CDR1 SGHNT and CDR2 YYREEE (reference sequence). V was clipped by 5 bases and J by 4 bases, with 14 bases between them. This CDR3 spans 14 amino acids. The CDR3 reads CASREGAVPDTQYF. The CDR3 coding sequence is TGTGCCAGCAGGGAGGGAGCGGTGCCAGATACGCAGTATTTT.

The chain couples TRBV6-1 to TRBJ1-2; 9 bases are shared with TRBD1. The length of the CDR3 is 19 residues. Germline V lookup: CDR1 MNHNS, CDR2 SASEGT. V dropped 4 bases and J dropped 2; count of bases not matched to a gene: 17. CDR3 amino acids: CASSAVSGDRVAANYGYTF. In DNA, the CDR3 is TGTGCCAGCAGTGCCGTGAGCGGGGACAGGGTTGCGGCCAACTATGGCTACACCTTC.

This chain links TRBV5-6 with TRBJ2-5, with D possibly TRBD2 on 6 matching bases. The J call may be wrong; the DNA end is better matched by TRBJ2-7. This CDR3 comprises 15 residues. Germline values: CDR1 SGHDT, CDR2 YYEEEE. The CDR3 bases are TGTGCCAGCAGCGGTACCGGGACTGGACGCCACGAGCAGTACTTC. Its translation: CASSGTGTGRHEQYF.

This rearrangement joins TRBV29-1 to TRBJ1-4; a weak D match, TRBD1 (5 bases). This CDR3 spans 13 amino acids. Trimming cost V 4 bases and J 8 bases, with 14 bases left between them. The V gene's germline CDR1 is SQVTM and CDR2 ANQGSEA. The CDR3 nucleotides are TGCAGCGTTGTAGGAGACGGGGGAGAAAAACTGTTTTTT. Protein product: CSVVGDGGEKLFF.

The chain carries TRBV2 and TRBJ2-1, with TRBD1 matching 8 bases. J was trimmed by 3 bases and V by 6 bases; bases with no gene match: 7. The CDR3 length is 15 residues. From germline, CDR1 is SNHLY and CDR2 FYNNEI. The CDR3 sequence is CASRNDRGGYNEQFF. In nucleotides, the CDR3 is TGTGCCAGCAGAAACGACAGGGGAGGCTACAATGAGCAGTTCTTC.

The chain employs TRBV11-3 and TRBJ2-5; 8 nucleotides align to TRBD2. The length of the CDR3 is 14 residues. V was clipped by 1 base and J by 3 bases; unmatched bases: 1. The germline gives CDR1 SGHNT, CDR2 YENEEA. The chain's CDR3 is CASSLAGGKETQYF. The CDR3 nucleotides read TGTGCCAGCAGCTTAGCGGGAGGGAAAGAGACCCAGTACTTC. The full variable domain, rest sourced from reference TRBV11-3 and TRBJ2-5, is EAGVVQSPRYKIIEKKQPVAFWCNPISGHNTLYWYLQNLGQGPELLIRYENEEAVDDSQLPKDRFSAERLKGVDSTLKIQPAELGDSAVYLCASSLAGGKETQYFGPGTRLLVL.

The table lists this clone with a few counts. The rearrangement joins TRBV4-1 to TRBJ1-1; 9 nucleotides agree with TRBD1. The CDR3 is made up of 14 amino acids. J was trimmed by 5 bases and V by 3 bases; bases with no gene match: 4. CDR1 is MGHRA, CDR2 YSYEKL, per germline. The CDR3 spells CASSQTGGETEAFF. CDR3 coding DNA: TGCGCCAGCAGCCAGACAGGGGGTGAGACTGAAGCTTTCTTT.

This chain's CDR3 is CASSTRTSGKIYEQYF. Written as DNA, the CDR3 is TGCGCCAGCAGTACACGGACTAGCGGGAAAATCTACGAGCAGTACTTC. This chain joins TRBV10-1 and TRBJ2-7; 12 bases align to TRBD2. Losses at the gene ends were 5 bases for V and 3 bases for J; bases not matched to a gene: 8. CDR3 length equals 16 residues. Germline CDR1 WNHNN, CDR2 SYGVQD (reference sequence).

The chain carries TRBV15 and TRBJ1-1, with 8 positions matching TRBD1. This CDR3 is built from 14 residues. The V gene's germline CDR1 is LNHNV and CDR2 YYDKDF (reference sequence). V was pared by 7 bases and J by 5 bases, with 9 bases of the junction left unmatched. CDR3: CATKTGELGTEAFF. The DNA of the CDR3 is TGTGCCACCAAGACAGGGGAGTTAGGGACTGAAGCTTTCTTT.

CDR3 sequence reads: CAWKDRVNSPLHF. As DNA, the CDR3 is TGTGCCTGGAAGGACAGGGTGAATTCACCCCTCCACTTT. V gene TRBV30 combines with J gene TRBJ1-6; 8 nucleotides align to TRBD1. CDR1 is GTSNPN and CDR2 is SVGIG in the germline V gene (reference sequence). This CDR3 contains 13 residues. Trimming cost V 4 bases and J 7 bases; bases outside gene matches: 3.

The chain joins TRBV10-3 to TRBJ1-4, with 9 bases aligning to TRBD1. Looked up from germline, CDR1 is ENHRY and CDR2 is SYGVKD. After removal of 11 bases from V and 6 bases from J, the junction contained 7 bases not matched to a gene. CDR3 length equals 13 residues. DNA of the CDR3: TGTGCCTCCATGGGACAGGGTGATGAAAAACTGTTTTTT. Its protein is CASMGQGDEKLFF.

The chain carries TRBV28 and TRBJ2-2; no firm D call. Trimming stripped 3 bases from V and 9 bases from J, with 11 bases between. CDR3 length: 13 amino acids. CDR1 is MDHEN, CDR2 SYDVKM, per germline. CDR3 sequence: CASSFLTTRELFF. The CDR3 DNA reads TGTGCCAGCAGTTTTTTAACTACCCGGGAGCTGTTTTTT.

The chain uses TRBV28 and TRBJ1-6; 9 positions agree with TRBD1. V shed 6 bases and J 6 bases; nucleotides not matched to a gene: 6. The V gene's germline CDR1 is MDHEN and CDR2 SYDVKM. The CDR3 totals 15 residues. CDR3 DNA: TGTGCCAGCAGGGGACAGGGTCCTGGTAATTCACCCCTCCACTTT. Encoded protein: CASRGQGPGNSPLHF.

The chain employs TRBV27 and TRBJ1-6, with 9 bases matching TRBD1. CDR3 length: 16 amino acids. Losses at the gene ends were 5 bases for V and 7 bases for J; bases not matched to a gene: 9. Germline assignment: CDR1 MNHEY and CDR2 SMNVEV (reference sequence). Written as DNA, the CDR3 is TGTGCCAGCAGTGTTCTAACAGGGGGCTCAAATTCACCCCTCCACTTT. Its protein product is CASSVLTGGSNSPLHF.

This clone counts as medium-sized. The rearrangement joins TRBV2 to TRBJ1-4, with 8 bases fitting TRBD1. V gave up 6 bases and J gave up 7 bases; unmatched junction bases: 10. In germline, CDR1 is SNHLY, CDR2 FYNNEI. This CDR3 contains 15 residues. The CDR3 reads CASSRGQGDGEKLFF. The CDR3 DNA sequence: TGTGCCAGCAGCCGAGGACAGGGTGATGGTGAAAAACTGTTTTTT. Filled out from reference TRBV2 and TRBJ1-4, the complete variable domain reads EPEVTQTPSHQVTQMGQEVILRCVPISNHLYFYWYRQILGQKVEFLVSFYNNEISEKSEIFDDQFSVERPDGSNFTLKIRSTKLEDSAMYFCASSRGQGDGEKLFFGSGTQLSVL.

The rearrangement uses TRBV5-6 and TRBJ1-1; no firm D call. This CDR3 is built from 15 residues. Trimming left V 0 bases short and J 1 base short, with 10 bases between. The germline CDR1 and CDR2 sequences are SGHDT and YYEEEE. The CDR3 DNA reads TGTGCCAGCAGCTTGGCCAATGGCAGGAACACTGAAGCTTTCTTT. It translates to CASSLANGRNTEAFF.